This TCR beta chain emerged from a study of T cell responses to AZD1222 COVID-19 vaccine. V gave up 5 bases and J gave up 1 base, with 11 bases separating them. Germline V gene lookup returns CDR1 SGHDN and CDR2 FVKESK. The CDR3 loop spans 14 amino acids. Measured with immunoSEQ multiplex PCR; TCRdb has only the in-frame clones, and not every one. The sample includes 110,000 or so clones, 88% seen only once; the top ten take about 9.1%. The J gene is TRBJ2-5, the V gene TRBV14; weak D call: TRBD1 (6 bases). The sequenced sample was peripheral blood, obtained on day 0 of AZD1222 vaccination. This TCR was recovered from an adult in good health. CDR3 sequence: CASSKGDIQETQYF. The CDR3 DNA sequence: TGTGCCAGCAGCAAAGGGGACATCCAAGAGACCCAGTACTTC.